The 30 T cell receptor beta chains in this list originate from one sample, sequenced in a study of T cell responses to AZD1222 COVID-19 vaccine. Some clones are missing from TCRdb's copy, which holds only in-frame ones; the method was immunoSEQ multiplex PCR. The sample carries approximately 150,000 clones, about 92% recorded once. The input for sequencing was peripheral blood, taken on day 0 of AZD1222 vaccination. These receptors were collected from an adult in good health.

The rearrangement links TRBV2 to TRBJ1-5, with D maybe TRBD1 (5 bases). This CDR3 is 15 amino acids long. V lost 5 bases and J lost 0, with 11 bases in between. CDR1 is SNHLY, CDR2 FYNNEI, per germline. The CDR3 nucleotides are TGTGCCAGCAGTAAAGGGGATTATAGCAATCAGCCCCAGCATTTT. Its protein product is CASSKGDYSNQPQHF.

This chain connects TRBV9 to TRBJ2-7; TRBD1 might be the D (6 bases). The CDR3 contains 14 residues. Trimming left V 4 bases short and J 2 bases short, with 13 bases between. Germline lookup yields CDR1 SGDLS and CDR2 YYNGEE. The CDR3 is CASSSETGPYEQYF. DNA for the CDR3: TGTGCCAGCAGCAGCGAGACAGGCCCCTACGAGCAGTACTTC.

The chain uses TRBV6-5 and TRBJ2-5, with D perhaps TRBD1 (6 bases). Trimming removed 6 bases at V and 2 bases at J, with 10 bases between. CDR1 and CDR2 from the germline V gene are MNHEY and SVGAGI. The CDR3 extends over 13 amino acids. CDR3: CASSPTGQETQYF. The DNA of the CDR3 is TGTGCCAGCAGCCCGACAGGACAAGAGACCCAGTACTTC.

Here the CDR3 DNA reads TGCAGCGTCGGGCGCCAGGCAACTAATGAAAAACTGTTTTTT. This sequence encodes CSVGRQATNEKLFF. This chain connects TRBV29-1 to TRBJ1-4; D is unresolved. Trimming removed 6 bases at V and 0 bases at J, with 11 bases between. This CDR3 has 14 residues. The germline CDR1 and CDR2 sequences are SQVTM and ANQGSEA.

The CDR3 DNA is TGTGCCAGCAGCCAAGCGGGACAGCGCTACGAGCAGTACTTC. This encodes CASSQAGQRYEQYF. The chain is built from TRBV3-1 (or the pseudogene TRBV3-2) and TRBJ2-7; 7 bases agree with TRBD1. Trimming took 1 base from V and 3 from J; bases not matched to a gene: 3. Germline V lookup: CDR1 LGHDT, CDR2 YNNKEL (reference sequence). This CDR3 has 14 amino acids.

The gene calls are TRBV2 and TRBJ2-2; D is uncertain. Germline V CDR1 and CDR2: SNHLY, FYNNEI. This CDR3 contains 13 residues. The V end was cut by 7 bases, the J end by 0 bases, with 6 bases between. The CDR3 region is CASTRPNTGELFF. CDR3 nucleotide sequence: TGTGCCAGCACAAGGCCGAACACCGGGGAGCTGTTTTTT.

This clone was found a few times. The V call is TRBV7-9, the J call TRBJ2-7; TRBD1 agrees at 8 bases. This CDR3 region has 15 residues. V was pared by 5 bases and J by 1 base, with 7 bases of the junction left unmatched. The germline gives CDR1 SEHNR, CDR2 FQNEAQ (reference sequence). CDR3 DNA: TGTGCCAGCAGCCAAGGACAGGGACGTTCCTACGAGCAGTACTTC. It specifies CASSQGQGRSYEQYF. The whole variable domain, remainder taken from reference TRBV7-9 and TRBJ2-7, is DTGVSQNPRHKITKRGQNVTFRCDPISEHNRLYWYRQTLGQGPEFLTYFQNEAQLEKSRLLSDRFSAERPKGSFSTLEIQRTEQGDSAMYLCASSQGQGRSYEQYFGPGTRLTVT.

This sequence joins TRBV18 and TRBJ2-1; D is perhaps TRBD1 (5 bases). The V end was cut by 4 bases, the J end by 0 bases, with 16 bases between. The CDR3 consists of 17 residues. Germline V gene data show CDR1 as KGHSH and CDR2 as LQKENI. Here the CDR3 reads CASSRSTTGSSYNEQFF. The CDR3 DNA is TGTGCCAGCTCACGCTCGACCACAGGAAGCTCCTACAATGAGCAGTTCTTC.

This clone was found once. The chain recombines TRBV4-1 with TRBJ1-2, with 7 nucleotides matching TRBD1. The CDR3 runs 16 residues. The V gene end was trimmed by 1 base and the J gene end by 4 bases; junction bases not matched to a gene: 9. Germline V gene lookup returns CDR1 MGHRA and CDR2 YSYEKL. As DNA, the CDR3 is TGCGCCAGCAGCCAAGGTTTGGGACAGACTTTCTATGGCTACACCTTC. Its translation: CASSQGLGQTFYGYTF.

The chain employs TRBV30 and TRBJ1-4, with 11 bases fitting TRBD1. V lost 5 bases and J lost 6; bases outside the gene matches: 8. There are 15 residues in the CDR3. The V gene's germline CDR1 is GTSNPN and CDR2 SVGIG (reference sequence). As DNA, the CDR3 is TGTGCCTGGGCCCCACCGGGACAGGGGGATGAAAAACTGTTTTTT. The encoded protein is CAWAPPGQGDEKLFF.

J is TRBJ2-7 and V is TRBV11-2; 7 nucleotides align to TRBD2. Unmatched junction bases numbered 11, after V lost 2 bases and J lost 4 bases. CDR3 length: 16 residues. Germline assignment: CDR1 SGHAT and CDR2 FQNNGV. CDR3 nucleotide sequence: TGTGCCAGCAGCTTACTCGAGCGGGGCTCATCTTACGAGCAGTACTTC. This gives the protein CASSLLERGSSYEQYF.

This chain uses TRBV4-2 with TRBJ1-2; weak D call: TRBD1 (5 bases). Trimming stripped 4 bases from V and 3 bases from J, with 15 bases between. The CDR3 consists of 15 residues. Germline CDR1 is LGHNA and CDR2 is YNFKEQ. The CDR3 loop is CASSRGEGLDYGYTF. CDR3 in DNA: TGTGCCAGCAGCCGGGGGGAGGGGTTGGACTATGGCTACACCTTC.

Remarks on this clone: The DNA is left out, because the CDR3 cannot be placed on it with certainty; the CDR3 is given as TCRdb lists it. The rearrangement uses TRBV7-2 and TRBJ2-1; the listed D gene, TRBD2, was not tested against the DNA. CDR1 and CDR2 (germline): SGHTA, FQGNSA. The CDR3 has 13 residues if both end residues are counted. The CDR3 reads CASSLVASGIKFF.

The gene calls are TRBV30 and TRBJ1-3, with 8 bases identical to TRBD1. CDR1 and CDR2 (germline): GTSNPN, SVGIG (reference sequence). V gave up 5 bases and J gave up 1 base; unmatched junction bases: 19. The length of the CDR3 is 19 residues. The CDR3 protein is CAWGRDPSGTGDSGNTIYF. CDR3 bases: TGTGCCTGGGGACGGGACCCATCCGGGACAGGAGATTCTGGAAACACCATATATTTT.

The chain links TRBV5-1 to TRBJ1-2; D is possibly TRBD1 (5 bases). CDR3 size: 15 residues. Between the trimmed V and J ends, which lost 4 bases and 2 bases, there was a span of 15 bases. The germline gives CDR1 SGHRS, CDR2 YFSETQ. CDR3 amino acids: CASSGGDGVNYGYTF. CDR3 sequence (DNA): TGCGCCAGCAGCGGGGGGGACGGAGTCAACTATGGCTACACCTTC.

This clone was counted only a few times. The CDR3 DNA sequence: TGTGCCAGCAGTTACAGGACAGGGGGAACCGGGGAGCTGTTTTTT. It encodes CASSYRTGGTGELFF. J is TRBJ2-2 and V is TRBV6-6; 10 nucleotides match TRBD1. The CDR3 totals 15 residues. CDR1 and CDR2 (germline): MNHNY, SVGAGI (reference sequence). Trimming cost V 2 bases and J 5 bases; bases outside gene matches: 2.

V and J are TRBV6-1 and TRBJ1-2; D not certain. There are 14 residues in the CDR3. V was clipped by 2 bases and J by 5 bases, with 12 bases between them. Germline-derived CDR1 and CDR2 are MNHNS and SASEGT. CDR3 residues: CASSEYSSAYGYTF. Written as DNA, the CDR3 is TGTGCCAGCAGTGAATATTCATCGGCATATGGCTACACCTTC.

The CDR3 region has the DNA TGTGCCAGCAGTTTATCTTACAGGTACAATGAGCAGTTCTTC. Translation: CASSLSYRYNEQFF. V and J are TRBV27 and TRBJ2-1, with D maybe TRBD1 (5 bases). The CDR3 has 14 amino acids. V shed 0 bases and J shed 4 bases, with 7 bases lying between them. Germline loops: CDR1 MNHEY, CDR2 SMNVEV (reference sequence).

V and J are TRBV5-6 and TRBJ1-3; tentative D call: TRBD1 (5 bases). Per the germline V gene, CDR1 is SGHDT and CDR2 is YYEEEE. The CDR3 has 14 amino acids. Trimming removed 7 bases from V and 0 bases from J, with 11 bases in between. The CDR3 nucleotides are TGTGCCAGCCAGTGGGGGAACTCTGGAAACACCATATATTTT. It encodes CASQWGNSGNTIYF.

The J gene is TRBJ2-5, the V gene TRBV5-1, with D unclear. The CDR3 has 14 residues. V gave up 5 bases and J gave up 2 bases, with 13 bases separating them. Germline assignment: CDR1 SGHRS and CDR2 YFSETQ. The DNA for the CDR3 is TGCGCCAGCAGGCCCGGGTTGAATCAAGAGACCCAGTACTTC. Its translation: CASRPGLNQETQYF.

The V call is TRBV7-8, the J call TRBJ1-2; weak D call: TRBD1 (5 bases). This CDR3 has 14 residues. V lost 3 bases to trimming and J lost 8 bases, with 16 bases between them. Germline V gene lookup returns CDR1 SGHVS and CDR2 FQNEAQ. CDR3: CASSFAPGGWGYTF. The DNA for the CDR3 is TGTGCCAGCAGCTTTGCCCCGGGGGGATGGGGCTACACCTTC.

This chain links TRBV3-1 (or the pseudogene TRBV3-2) with TRBJ2-3; 8 bases are a match to TRBD1. V was clipped by 2 bases and J by 3 bases; unmatched bases: 4. Germline V gives CDR1 LGHDT, CDR2 YNNKEL (reference sequence). The CDR3 contains 15 residues. CDR3 loop: CASSQSGGWTDTQYF. In DNA form, the CDR3 reads TGTGCCAGCAGCCAATCAGGGGGCTGGACAGATACGCAGTATTTT.

The gene calls are TRBV28 and TRBJ2-1, with a weak D call TRBD2 (5 bases). This CDR3 comprises 12 residues. V lost 3 bases and J lost 10, with 10 bases in between. CDR1 MDHEN and CDR2 SYDVKM come from the germline V gene. CDR3 sequence: CASSLVGGEQFF. CDR3 bases: TGTGCCAGCAGTTTGGTCGGAGGAGAGCAGTTCTTC. Combining the CDR3 with reference TRBV28 and TRBJ2-1 gives the whole variable domain DVKVTQSSRYLVKRTGEKVFLECVQDMDHENMFWYRQDPGLGLRLIYFSYDVKMKEKGDIPEGYSVSREKKERFSLILESASTNQTSMYLCASSLVGGEQFFGPGTRLTVL.

CDR3 coding DNA: TGCGCCAGCAGGATTACTGGTACGGTGAACACTGAAGCTTTCTTT. Encoded protein: CASRITGTVNTEAFF. V is TRBV10-2 and J is TRBJ1-1, with unresolved D. Germline V lookup: CDR1 WSHSY, CDR2 SAAADI. This CDR3 is 15 amino acids long. Trimming left V 6 bases short and J 0 bases short, with 14 bases between.

V and J are TRBV6-6 and TRBJ1-5; the match to TRBD1 covers 7 bases. This CDR3 spans 14 amino acids. Germline CDR1 and CDR2: MNHNY and SVGAGI (reference sequence). After removal of 8 bases from V and 9 bases from J, the junction contained 13 bases not matched to a gene. This chain's CDR3 is CASGLQGGTWPQHF. In nucleotides, the CDR3 is TGTGCCAGCGGACTCCAGGGGGGGACGTGGCCCCAGCATTTT.

The rearrangement links TRBV19 to TRBJ2-2; D is possibly TRBD2 (6 bases). V dropped 6 bases and J dropped 5 bases, with 13 bases sitting between them. The CDR3 is 14 residues long. Germline loops: CDR1 LNHDA, CDR2 SQIVND (reference sequence). DNA for the CDR3: TGTGCCAGTAGGGCCAGCGCGGGGACCGGGGAGCTGTTTTTT. This sequence encodes CASRASAGTGELFF.

V usage is TRBV5-1 and J usage is TRBJ2-1, with 8 bases identical to TRBD1. The CDR3 runs to 13 residues. The V and J ends lost 4 bases and 8 bases, in that order; junction bases with no gene match: 5. Germline lookup yields CDR1 SGHRS and CDR2 YFSETQ. CDR3 residues: CASSRTGSDEQFF. The CDR3 DNA sequence: TGCGCCAGCAGCCGGACAGGGTCGGATGAGCAGTTCTTC.

The chain couples TRBV4-2 to TRBJ2-7; D may be TRBD1 (5 bases). The ends were cut back, 1 base at V and 3 bases at J, with 19 bases in the middle. Germline CDR1 LGHNA, CDR2 YNFKEQ. The CDR3 is 17 amino acids. CDR3 sequence reads: CASSQVAGQALSYEQYF. The CDR3 DNA reads as TGTGCCAGCAGCCAAGTCGCAGGGCAGGCTTTGAGCTACGAGCAGTACTTC.

The chain carries TRBV29-1 and TRBJ1-2; D not resolved. The CDR3 runs to 10 residues. The germline V and J ends were trimmed by 3 bases and 4 bases, with 3 bases remaining between them. CDR1 SQVTM and CDR2 ANQGSEA come from the germline V gene. The CDR3 here is CSVDGYGYTF. The CDR3 DNA follows: TGCAGCGTTGACGGCTATGGCTACACCTTC.

The chain combines TRBV3-1 (or the pseudogene TRBV3-2) with TRBJ2-5; 11 nucleotides match TRBD2. The CDR3 totals 17 residues. Germline V gene data show CDR1 as LGHDT and CDR2 as YNNKEL (reference sequence). V trimming: 4 bases; J trimming: 3 bases; junction bases outside the gene matches: 10. CDR3 DNA sequence: TGTGCCAGCAGCCCCGAGCTAGCGGGGGGCTCGAAAGAGACCCAGTACTTC. This gives the protein CASSPELAGGSKETQYF.